This T cell receptor beta chain was obtained from a study of blood T cell repertoires in COVID-19. Study overall: From the United States, Italy and Spain came samples of acute and convalescent COVID-19. In each case, the material was cDNA or gDNA derived from T cells, B-cell-depleted T cells, or PBMCs.

As processed by the authors: Amplified reference gene primers provided the basis for estimating nucleated cell counts. Generated by immunoSEQ multiplex PCR, the TCRdb table keeps only in-frame clones and is missing some. V and J calls and clone size come straight from that table; D and trimming were deduced from the DNA. The sample holds tens of thousands of clones, about 83% seen once. The V segment lost 2 bases and the J segment 8 bases; nucleotides outside the gene matches: 5. Germline assignment: CDR1 SNHLY and CDR2 FYNNEI. The CDR3 sequence is 13 residues long. The sequenced material came from peripheral blood. The genes are TRBV2 and TRBJ1-2; 7 positions agree with TRBD1. The TCR was taken from an older woman with acute or convalescent COVID-19. CDR3 sequence reads: CASSERGPMGYTF. CDR3 nucleotides: TGTGCCAGCAGTGAAAGGGGGCCTATGGGCTACACCTTC.